These 18 T cell receptor beta chains share one sample of origin, sequenced in a study of CD8+ T cells in alopecia areata. Sequencing relied on a cDNA template that was reverse transcribed from extracted RNA. Here immunoSEQ multiplex PCR was the method, and the copy in TCRdb shows in-frame clones only, minus some. The sample includes more than 110,000 clones, roughly 64% seen only once; the top ten take under 7.5%. Material: CD4+ T cells sorted from blood, obtained at week 0. Every receptor here comes from a human donor with alopecia areata.

The genes are TRBV9 and TRBJ2-2, with a possible D match to TRBD2 (5 bases). Deletions cut 0 bases from V and 3 bases from J, with 9 bases between. The CDR3 loop spans 15 amino acids. The germline V gene encodes CDR1 SGDLS and CDR2 YYNGEE. The CDR3 here is CASSVDLGDTGELFF. The CDR3 DNA is TGTGCCAGCAGCGTAGATCTGGGAGACACCGGGGAGCTGTTTTTT.

The J gene is TRBJ2-3, the V gene TRBV5-1, with 8 bases fitting TRBD1. Near its end, the DNA agrees better with TRBJ1-5, so the J call may be wrong. The CDR3 consists of 14 residues. Germline CDR1 and CDR2: SGHRS and YFSETQ. The CDR3 here is CASSLTGGTDTQHF. Written as DNA, the CDR3 is TGCGCCAGCAGCTTGACAGGGGGAACAGATACGCAGCATTTT.

The CDR3 is CASSARRGETQYF. The CDR3 DNA reads as TGTGCCAGCAGCGCGCGGCGGGGAGAGACCCAGTACTTC. The chain uses TRBV6-5 and TRBJ2-5, with a tentative D call TRBD2 (6 bases). The ends were cut back, 6 bases at V and 4 bases at J, with 12 bases in the middle. CDR3 length: 13 residues. In germline, CDR1 is MNHEY, CDR2 SVGAGI.

The table lists this clone with a few counts. The gene calls are TRBV5-4 and TRBJ1-2; 8 bases line up with TRBD1. Per germline, CDR1 SGHNT and CDR2 YYREEE (reference sequence). J gave up 2 bases and V 4 bases, and 7 bases lay outside the gene matches. The CDR3 covers 15 residues. The chain's CDR3 is CASSKDRDGNYGYTF. CDR3 nucleotide sequence: TGTGCCAGCAGCAAGGACAGGGACGGGAACTATGGCTACACCTTC.

Only a few counts were recorded for this clone. The chain links TRBV19 to TRBJ2-3, with D hard to call. Deletions cut 6 bases from V and 8 bases from J, with 12 bases between. Germline V gives CDR1 LNHDA, CDR2 SQIVND (reference sequence). The length of the CDR3 is 12 residues. The CDR3, as DNA: TGTGCCAGTAGCGCATCGACTCCTACGCAGTATTTT. This codes for CASSASTPTQYF.

V usage is TRBV29-1 and J usage is TRBJ2-5; TRBD1 is a possible D gene (5 bases). The germline gives CDR1 SQVTM, CDR2 ANQGSEA. Trimming pared 5 bases from V and 4 bases from J, leaving 11 bases between. The CDR3 consists of 12 residues. Written as DNA, the CDR3 is TGCAGCGTTCAAGGGGTAGGAGAGACCCAGTACTTC. Its protein product is CSVQGVGETQYF.

This clone was counted a few times. J is TRBJ1-6 and V is TRBV7-9, with D hard to call. The CDR3 is made up of 13 amino acids. Trimming cost V 5 bases and J 10 bases, with 12 bases left between them. Germline CDR1 SEHNR, CDR2 FQNEAQ (reference sequence). This CDR3 is CASSPGVESPLHF. The CDR3, as DNA: TGTGCCAGCAGCCCCGGGGTGGAATCACCCCTCCACTTT.

The CDR3: CASSLGGAVGEQFF. The CDR3 DNA is TGTGCCAGCAGCCTCGGAGGGGCTGTAGGTGAGCAGTTCTTC. The chain joins TRBV4-2 to TRBJ2-1, with D possibly matching TRBD2 (6 bases). Germline loops: CDR1 LGHNA, CDR2 YNFKEQ. V was pared by 4 bases and J by 9 bases, with 16 bases between. There are 14 residues in the CDR3.

CDR3: CSVGVTGELFF. The CDR3 DNA follows: TGCAGCGTTGGGGTCACCGGGGAGCTGTTTTTT. This rearrangement joins TRBV29-1 to TRBJ2-2; D gene ambiguous. The CDR3 covers 11 residues. From germline, CDR1 is SQVTM and CDR2 ANQGSEA. The V and J ends lost 4 bases and 4 bases respectively, with 4 bases between them.

The V gene is TRBV4-1, the J gene TRBJ1-5; 7 bases are shared with TRBD1. The CDR3 consists of 15 residues. Looked up from germline, CDR1 is MGHRA and CDR2 is YSYEKL. J gave up 5 bases and V 4 bases, and 8 bases lay outside the gene matches. The CDR3 is CASSRNLQGDQPQHF. DNA of the CDR3: TGCGCCAGCAGCCGCAATCTTCAGGGGGATCAGCCCCAGCATTTT.

This clone showed up just a few times. This rearrangement joins TRBV10-3 to TRBJ2-5; perhaps TRBD1 as D (5 bases). There are 13 residues in the CDR3. V was trimmed by 3 bases and J by 4 bases, leaving 9 bases between them. Germline CDR1 ENHRY, CDR2 SYGVKD. The CDR3 loop is CAISDRALETQYF. CDR3 DNA: TGTGCCATCAGTGACAGGGCCCTAGAGACCCAGTACTTC.

This chain links TRBV11-2 with TRBJ2-2; possibly TRBD1 or TRBD2 for D (6 bases each). CDR3 size: 16 residues. V lost 1 base, J lost 6 bases, and 15 bases lay in between. Germline values: CDR1 SGHAT, CDR2 FQNNGV. The CDR3 DNA is TGTGCCAGCAGCTTAGGAGGGGGGCGAAAATCCGGGGAGCTGTTTTTT. Translation: CASSLGGGRKSGELFF.

This clone was picked up a small number of times. V is TRBV29-1 and J is TRBJ1-2; D remains ambiguous. CDR1 is SQVTM, CDR2 ANQGSEA, per germline. This CDR3 contains 16 residues. The germline V and J ends were trimmed by 4 bases and 7 bases, with 25 bases remaining between them. CDR3 loop: CSVAYPGTGLTGGYTF. CDR3 coding DNA: TGCAGCGTTGCCTACCCCGGCACCGGGCTCACGGGTGGCTACACCTTC.

The J gene is TRBJ1-2, the V gene TRBV29-1; no reliable D call. CDR1 and CDR2 from the germline V gene are SQVTM and ANQGSEA. The V end was cut by 3 bases, the J end by 8 bases, with 10 bases between. CDR3 size: 11 residues. The CDR3 nucleotides read TGCAGCGTTGAGGGGTTTGAGGGCTACACCTTC. Its translation is CSVEGFEGYTF.

J is TRBJ1-1 and V is TRBV5-4; possibly TRBD1 for D (6 bases). Germline V lookup: CDR1 SGHNT, CDR2 YYREEE (reference sequence). The CDR3 contains 16 residues. V shed 0 bases and J shed 0 bases, with 12 bases lying between them. The CDR3 region is CASSLARGAVNTEAFF. CDR3 nucleotides: TGTGCCAGCAGCTTGGCGCGGGGGGCTGTGAACACTGAAGCTTTCTTT.

The chain couples TRBV30 to TRBJ1-5; tentatively, D is TRBD1 (6 bases). Germline V gene data show CDR1 as GTSNPN and CDR2 as SVGIG (reference sequence). This CDR3 comprises 15 residues. Trimming left V 3 bases short and J 0 bases short, with 12 bases between. CDR3 nucleotides: TGTGCCTGGAGCCACGGGACAAATAGCAATCAGCCCCAGCATTTT. It is translated as CAWSHGTNSNQPQHF.

This clone was counted many times. The chain carries TRBV5-6 and TRBJ2-5; D call uncertain. This CDR3 is 14 amino acids long. The V gene lost 4 bases and the J gene lost 1 base, with 11 bases spanning the gap. Germline CDR1 SGHDT, CDR2 YYEEEE. In DNA, the CDR3 is TGTGCCAGCAGCCCCGACGGAATCCAAGAGACCCAGTACTTC. Translated, it gives CASSPDGIQETQYF.

The chain employs TRBV15 and TRBJ1-5, with D hard to call. CDR1 is LNHNV and CDR2 is YYDKDF in the germline V gene (reference sequence). The V end was cut by 1 base, the J end by 3 bases, with 7 bases between. The CDR3 is 14 amino acids. The CDR3 region is CATSRVGVNQPQHF. Written as DNA, the CDR3 is TGTGCCACCAGCAGAGTTGGGGTCAATCAGCCCCAGCATTTT.